The 24 T cell receptor beta chains below all came from one sample that was sequenced in a study of shared clonotypes between healthy human individuals. Using immunoSEQ multiplex PCR, the repertoire was profiled, and TCRdb retains in-frame clones only, with some absent. The sample consists of approximately 2.3 million clones, over 85% of them appearing once. Sequencing was carried out using naive CD4+ T cells from PBMCs. Described subset: CD45RA+ positively selected. These receptors were collected from a man younger than 30 in good health. Some clones in this sample may be carry-over from other donors' samples.

The chain joins TRBV9 to TRBJ2-2; no reliable D call. CDR3 size: 12 residues. V lost 3 bases, J lost 8 bases, and 8 bases lay in between. Germline CDR1 SGDLS, CDR2 YYNGEE. The CDR3 bases are TGTGCCAGCAGCGCCCTATATGGGGAGCTGTTTTTT. This sequence encodes CASSALYGELFF. Based on the CDR3 plus reference TRBV9 and TRBJ2-2, the full variable domain is DSGVTQTPKHLITATGQRVTLRCSPRSGDLSVYWYQQSLDQGLQFLIQYYNGEERAKGNILERFSAQQFPDLHSELNLSSLELGDSALYFCASSALYGELFFGEGSRLTVL.

The chain has TRBV5-4 and TRBJ2-1; no firm D call. V gave up 4 bases and J gave up 6 bases, with 20 bases separating them. There are 16 residues in the CDR3. Germline lookup yields CDR1 SGHNT and CDR2 YYREEE (reference sequence). This chain's CDR3 is CASSPEAAVNPNEQFF. The CDR3 DNA sequence: TGTGCCAGCAGCCCAGAGGCGGCAGTTAATCCCAATGAGCAGTTCTTC.

A remark on this clone: The sample carries other DNA sequences with the same CDR3. The chain links TRBV6-6 to TRBJ1-5; 7 bases map to TRBD1. Per germline, CDR1 MNHNY and CDR2 SVGAGI (reference sequence). V lost 6 bases, J lost 0 bases, and 5 bases stayed unmatched. The CDR3 loop spans 15 amino acids. In DNA, the CDR3 is TGTGCCAGCAGACCGGGACAGTATAGCAATCAGCCCCAGCATTTT. Its protein is CASRPGQYSNQPQHF.

V gene TRBV27 combines with J gene TRBJ2-3, with D uncertain. Germline V gene lookup returns CDR1 MNHEY and CDR2 SMNVEV (reference sequence). V was clipped by 2 bases and J by 1 base, with 7 bases between them. The length of the CDR3 is 14 residues. The CDR3 here is CASSLNRGTDTQYF. The CDR3 nucleotides read TGTGCCAGCAGTTTAAACAGAGGCACAGATACGCAGTATTTT.

As regards this clone: The sample carries other DNA sequences with the same CDR3. The gene calls are TRBV6-5 and TRBJ2-7, with 9 nucleotides matching TRBD1. This CDR3 contains 15 residues. CDR1 is MNHEY and CDR2 is SVGAGI in the germline V gene. V shed 0 bases, J shed 2 bases, and the junction held 2 bases outside the gene matches. As DNA, the CDR3 is TGTGCCAGCAGTTACTCCCGACAGGGGGCCTACGAGCAGTACTTC. Amino acids: CASSYSRQGAYEQYF.

Only one count was recorded for this clone. The V call is TRBV5-1, the J call TRBJ2-5, with 7 bases that match TRBD2. This CDR3 is 14 amino acids long. Per the germline V gene, CDR1 is SGHRS and CDR2 is YFSETQ. Trimming cost V 0 bases and J 4 bases; bases outside gene matches: 3. CDR3 DNA: TGCGCCAGCAGCTTGGGCAGCGGGACAGAGACCCAGTACTTC. Translation gives CASSLGSGTETQYF. The full variable domain, its missing parts supplied by reference TRBV5-1 and TRBJ2-5, is KAGVTQTPRYLIKTRGQQVTLSCSPISGHRSVSWYQQTPGQGLQFLFEYFSETQRNKGNFPGRFSGRQFSNSRSEMNVSTLELGDSALYLCASSLGSGTETQYFGPGTRLLVL.

V and J are TRBV7-2 and TRBJ2-3; TRBD1 matches 7 bases. Germline V CDR1 and CDR2: SGHTA, FQGNSA. The CDR3 consists of 15 residues. V lost 1 base and J lost 4; bases outside the gene matches: 5. CDR3 sequence: CASSLGQGTPDTQYF. The CDR3 DNA sequence: TGTGCCAGCAGCTTAGGACAGGGAACGCCAGATACGCAGTATTTT.

This clone was recorded a few times. Other DNA sequences in the same sample also yield this CDR3. The chain couples TRBV4-2 to TRBJ2-2; D is undetermined. Per the germline V gene, CDR1 is LGHNA and CDR2 is YNFKEQ. With 0 bases removed from V and 6 bases from J, the gap between germline ends came to 5 bases. The CDR3 has 13 amino acids. The CDR3 is CASSQDRAGELFF. The CDR3 bases are TGTGCCAGCAGCCAAGATCGGGCCGGGGAGCTGTTTTTT.

The chain links TRBV5-1 to TRBJ2-7; D tentatively reads TRBD1 or TRBD2 (5 bases each). Germline V gives CDR1 SGHRS, CDR2 YFSETQ. Trimming removed 0 bases at V and 5 bases at J, with 18 bases between. The CDR3 is 16 residues long. The chain's CDR3 is CASSLAGAGTFDEQYF. Here the CDR3 DNA reads TGCGCCAGCAGCTTGGCCGGGGCGGGTACCTTCGACGAGCAGTACTTC.

The CDR3 sequence: CASSGSGQGWYGYTF. The CDR3 DNA follows: TGTGCCAGCAGCGGGTCCGGACAGGGATGGTATGGCTACACCTTC. The genes are TRBV9 and TRBJ1-2; 8 bases are shared with TRBD1. The CDR3 runs to 15 residues. V was pared by 3 bases and J by 5 bases, with 9 bases of the junction left unmatched. Looked up from germline, CDR1 is SGDLS and CDR2 is YYNGEE.

V is TRBV5-4 and J is TRBJ1-2; D unclear. Between the trimmed V and J ends, which lost 6 bases and 3 bases, there was a span of 12 bases. The germline gives CDR1 SGHNT, CDR2 YYREEE (reference sequence). The CDR3 extends over 13 amino acids. Written as DNA, the CDR3 is TGTGCCAGCAAGGACGGGGTAGACTATGGCTACACCTTC. Amino acid sequence: CASKDGVDYGYTF.

The chain joins TRBV9 to TRBJ2-6; the match to TRBD1 covers 7 bases. Trimming at V came to 1 base and at J to 9 bases, leaving 4 bases not matched to a gene. The CDR3 loop spans 14 amino acids. Germline-derived CDR1 and CDR2 are SGDLS and YYNGEE. The CDR3: CASSVPGQVNVLTF. CDR3 coding DNA: TGTGCCAGCAGCGTACCCGGACAGGTCAACGTCCTGACTTTC.

The chain joins TRBV11-2 to TRBJ1-3; no clear D gene. V was pared by 4 bases and J by 0 bases, with 19 bases between. Germline-derived CDR1 and CDR2 are SGHAT and FQNNGV. The CDR3 is 18 residues long. The CDR3 loop is CASSSTILDGRSGNTIYF. The DNA for the CDR3 is TGTGCCAGCAGCTCCACAATCCTGGACGGGCGCTCTGGAAACACCATATATTTT.

The V and J genes are TRBV7-2 and TRBJ2-7; 7 bases map to TRBD2. Germline CDR1 reads SGHTA; CDR2 reads FQGNSA. The CDR3 length is 18 residues. Trimming took 4 bases from V and 2 from J; bases not matched to a gene: 17. The CDR3 region has the DNA TGTGCCAGCAGCTCAATCGGGGGGTCCCGTGTGCCACCCTACGAGCAGTACTTC. It translates to CASSSIGGSRVPPYEQYF.

The J gene is TRBJ1-2, the V gene TRBV28; TRBD1 aligns across 10 bases. V trimming: 2 bases; J trimming: 6 bases; junction bases outside the gene matches: 6. CDR1 and CDR2 (germline): MDHEN, SYDVKM. CDR3 length equals 15 residues. In DNA, the CDR3 is TGTGCCAGCAGTTTAGAGGGGACAGGGGCGCATGGCTACACCTTC. Its protein is CASSLEGTGAHGYTF.

Written as DNA, the CDR3 is TGTGCCAGCAGTGATAGACAGGGAGCAGCAGATACGCAGTATTTT. The encoded protein is CASSDRQGAADTQYF. V is TRBV28 and J is TRBJ2-3; 7 bases match TRBD1. The CDR3 has 15 residues. V lost 5 bases and J lost 4; bases outside the gene matches: 9. Germline CDR1 MDHEN, CDR2 SYDVKM. The full variable domain, rest sourced from reference TRBV28 and TRBJ2-3, is DVKVTQSSRYLVKRTGEKVFLECVQDMDHENMFWYRQDPGLGLRLIYFSYDVKMKEKGDIPEGYSVSREKKERFSLILESASTNQTSMYLCASSDRQGAADTQYFGPGTRLTVL.

The chain joins TRBV7-9 to TRBJ2-6; 7 nucleotides align to TRBD1. CDR3 length equals 19 residues. After removal of 4 bases from V and 3 bases from J, the junction contained 15 bases not matched to a gene. Per germline, CDR1 SEHNR and CDR2 FQNEAQ (reference sequence). The CDR3 coding sequence is TGTGCCAGCAGCTATTGGACAGGCAACACGGGGTATGGGGCCAACGTCCTGACTTTC. Encoded protein: CASSYWTGNTGYGANVLTF.

This clone came up once. The chain employs TRBV28 and TRBJ2-6, with TRBD2 identical over 7 bases. The ends lost 3 bases at V and 2 bases at J; junction bases unmatched: 1. The CDR3 loop spans 15 amino acids. Germline CDR1 MDHEN, CDR2 SYDVKM. The CDR3 DNA reads TGTGCCAGCAGTTTTGCGGGAGCTGGGGCCAACGTCCTGACTTTC. Translation: CASSFAGAGANVLTF.

V usage is TRBV30 and J usage is TRBJ2-2, with a possible D match to TRBD1 (6 bases). Looked up from germline, CDR1 is GTSNPN and CDR2 is SVGIG (reference sequence). This CDR3 is built from 19 residues. V was trimmed by 3 bases and J by 0 bases, leaving 23 bases between them. CDR3 sequence: CAWSAPPGAGTTNTGELFF. DNA of the CDR3: TGTGCCTGGAGCGCACCCCCCGGGGCCGGGACAACGAACACCGGGGAGCTGTTTTTT.

This chain links TRBV5-6 with TRBJ2-1, with a weak D call TRBD1 (6 bases). The CDR3 loop spans 17 amino acids. From germline, CDR1 is SGHDT and CDR2 YYEEEE. V was clipped by 3 bases and J by 6 bases, with 22 bases between them. The CDR3 sequence is CASSSRGRSVHRNEQFF. CDR3 DNA sequence: TGTGCCAGCAGCTCGAGGGGGAGAAGCGTACATCGCAATGAGCAGTTCTTC. The entire variable domain, with the rest obtained from reference TRBV5-6 and TRBJ2-1, is as follows: DAGVTQSPTHLIKTRGQQVTLRCSPKSGHDTVSWYQQALGQGPQFIFQYYEEEERQRGNFPDRFSGHQFPNYSSELNVNALLLGDSALYLCASSSRGRSVHRNEQFFGPGTRLTVL.

V gene TRBV5-6 combines with J gene TRBJ2-1; no clear D gene. There are 14 residues in the CDR3. Trimming took off 1 base at V and 4 bases at J, with 9 bases between the two ends. Per the germline V gene, CDR1 is SGHDT and CDR2 is YYEEEE. CDR3 DNA sequence: TGTGCCAGCAGCTTGTCTGCTAGTTACAATGAGCAGTTCTTC. Amino acids: CASSLSASYNEQFF.

V usage is TRBV7-8 and J usage is TRBJ1-1; D possibly corresponds to TRBD1 (6 bases). Trimming removed 0 bases from V and 3 bases from J, with 11 bases in between. This CDR3 region has 15 residues. Germline V CDR1 and CDR2: SGHVS, FQNEAQ. CDR3 in amino acids: CASSLAEGEYTEAFF. The CDR3 DNA follows: TGTGCCAGCAGCTTAGCCGAGGGGGAGTACACTGAAGCTTTCTTT.

This rearrangement joins TRBV15 to TRBJ2-1; 11 bases agree with TRBD2. Per the germline V gene, CDR1 is LNHNV and CDR2 is YYDKDF (reference sequence). V lost 0 bases and J lost 5; bases outside the gene matches: 6. This CDR3 region has 17 residues. DNA of the CDR3: TGTGCCACCAGCAGAGATCGGGGACTAGCGGTTAACAATGAGCAGTTCTTC. Its translation is CATSRDRGLAVNNEQFF.

This chain joins TRBV2 and TRBJ2-7; the match to TRBD1 covers 7 bases. Trimming at V came to 5 bases and at J to 3 bases, leaving 4 bases not matched to a gene. The CDR3 has 13 residues. The germline gives CDR1 SNHLY, CDR2 FYNNEI. The CDR3 DNA reads as TGTGCCAGCAGTAAGACAGGGATCTACGAGCAGTACTTC. It yields the protein CASSKTGIYEQYF.